The T cell receptor (beta chain) under discussion was sequenced for a study of cytomegalovirus exposure and HLA in healthy donors (dated by TCRdb to 2017 to 2019). With respect to the entire study: An earlier analysis of some 500 of the donors reported 276 Gb of sequence data and 117 million unique TCR beta sequences from around 200 million T cells. The study aimed to test whether signatures of past pathogen exposure could be identified by cataloging public T cell receptors. Among about 360 genotyped donors of the cohort, an average of roughly 240,000 unique TCR beta nucleotide sequences were sequenced per donor, roughly a sixth of them non-productive. The later analysis used no new phenotypic data to find candidate immune exposures, relying instead on TCR beta sequences and their occurrence across donors. The T cell repertoires of 700 or so subjects were profiled by immunosequencing and related to cytomegalovirus serostatus. HLA typing included class I and class II loci at four-digit resolution. An earlier analysis of 450 to 750 of the donors used high-throughput TCR beta sequencing to judge whether each TCR beta V gene segment behaved as functional or pseudogenic. Of the roughly 420 genotyped donors, roughly 80% were placed in the genetic ancestry cluster associated with self-reported Caucasian donors. To study patterns of TCR occurrence, a later analysis re-analyzed previously published TCR beta repertoires from 700 or so donors and added high-resolution HLA genotyping. Donor age, sex, ethnicity and CMV serostatus were compiled alongside the repertoire data. The number of typed donors differed by locus: roughly 629-640 for A, B, C, DRB1 and DQB1; approximately 540 for DQA1; 600 to 610 for DPA1; and 400 to 480 for DPB1. A later genetic analysis used genome-wide SNP genotypes for about three fifths of the 666 donors, treating that subset as a discovery cohort. All discovery cohort repertoires had been generated using a single sequencing platform. To predict cytomegalovirus infection status, the study brought together high-throughput TCR immunosequencing, statistical association of individual TCRs with disease status, and machine learning. Four to six DR-DQ haplotypes were handled as single units for association and clustering because linkage in the cohort was strong. An early release covering around 630 HLA-typed donors comprised approximately 300 gigabases of sequencing data and about 90 million unique TCR sequences. A separate validation cohort of over 95 different subjects was used in addition to the approximately 700-subject first cohort. Study-level results and caveats: A further reported finding was that TCR beta sequences accurately predicted the HLA-A and HLA-B alleles for most subjects in the first cohort. A cluster of highly shared sequence variants was judged likely to be a technical artifact of the sequencing pipeline. Cytomegalovirus status was reported to be diagnosed by the classifier with high specificity and sensitivity in both the original and validation cohorts. Presence/absence analyses assumed roughly uniform sequencing depth across donors, an assumption that may not hold. This cohort had only TCR beta chains sequenced, and the lack of alpha or paired-chain data limited which features could be detected. Across donors, most TCR sequences were observed very rarely, whereas some public TCRs were present in many individuals. HLA typing was unavailable for some donors at each locus, so association tests used only the typed subset. V-gene and J-gene trimming of TCR beta chains was associated with a missense DCLRE1C variant in a later genetic analysis, and the association was replicated in an independent cohort. It was suggested by the authors that the approach could potentially be generalized to other disease states and immunological phenotypes. The only immune exposure information available for the cohort was CMV serostatus. In a later analysis, most CMV-associated TCR beta chains were found to appear HLA-restricted, with HLA associations seemingly driven largely by CMV exposure. Several of the top co-occurrence clusters appeared to be linked to parvovirus B19, influenza, CMV and Epstein-Barr virus, according to a later analysis. A later analysis associated 15,000 to 20,000 TCR beta sequences with specific HLA alleles at a false discovery rate of 0.05. A later genetic analysis reported fewer N-insertions in productive TCRs among donors in an Asian-associated ancestry cluster than the roughly 620-donor mean. Strong co-occurrence of HLA alleles, especially DR and DQ, made assigning TCR associations to individual alleles difficult. A total of about 150 TCR beta chains were listed by the study as associated with cytomegalovirus. In an earlier analysis of some 540 of the donors, most TCR beta V segments appeared in productive rearrangements about 87% or about 30% of the time, broadly matching IMGT annotations. In a later analysis, TCR association rates were found to vary across HLA loci, with the most associated TCRs seen for DRB1 alleles and the fewest for HLA-C alleles. A few of the identified cytomegalovirus-associated TCR beta chains were confirmed in vitro to be specific for cytomegalovirus antigens. Because the 87-base-pair reads could not distinguish some IMGT-functional V segments, including TRBV6-2 and TRBV6-3, those segments were excluded. The earlier analysis of 587 of the donors excluded fewer than 20 rarely observed V segments, including chromosome 9 orphons, because counts were too low. Linkage disequilibrium might explain the correlated functional status among segregating V segments, but an unknown experimental factor could not be excluded. In a later analysis, HLA-associated TCR beta chains were found to be more clonally expanded and to have lower generation probabilities than equally common non-associated chains.

CDR1 and CDR2, looked up from the germline V gene, are SGHDT and YYEEEE. V loses 3 bases at its end and J loses 6 bases; junction bases beyond the gene matches: 11. The cysteine opens and the phenylalanine closes a CDR3 of 17 amino acids. Solely the CDR3 DNA is kept, with 51 bases framed from the first base. To note about this clone: The specificity of this receptor is unknown. Per-base qualities were not stored, and no clone one base away is much larger.

The cohort consisted of 650 to 700 healthy bone marrow donors. Cohort members were all nominally healthy when sampled, although unrecorded immune exposures were likely present. The donor was CMV seronegative and was included in the group of over 300 seronegative cohort members. A peripheral blood sample was provided by each donor, and peripheral blood mononuclear cells were used for TCR beta sequencing. The Qiagen DNeasy Blood Extraction Kit was used to extract genomic DNA from the blood cell samples. Library preparation employed the immunoSEQ multiplex PCR assay. A mixture of 60 forward primers for TCR Vbeta segments and 13 reverse primers for TCR Jbeta segments was used in the multiplex PCR. Amplification of the CDR3 region of rearranged TCR beta genes was performed with a multiplex PCR assay on genomic DNA. Amplified TCR beta libraries were sequenced as 87-base-pair reads on the Illumina HiSeq System. Per the original workflow: A later analysis counted around 72 million unique TCR beta chains across the 690 or so repertoires, and roughly 9.9 million of these chains were shared by at least two donors. To remove PCR and sequencing errors, raw reads were error-corrected and collapsed into unique sequences using a nearest-neighbor algorithm that merged closely related sequences. To assign V, D and J gene segments, CDR3 sequences were aligned to IMGT reference sequences. For a sequence to be retained, a match of at least six nucleotides to both a V gene segment and a J gene segment was required. A rearrangement was called productive if the CDR3 had no stop codons and remained in frame with V and J, and every other rearrangement was called non-productive. Following IMGT convention, CDR3 was defined as the stretch from the second conserved V-encoded cysteine up to the conserved J-encoded phenylalanine. In an earlier analysis of around 600 of the donors, sequences lacking an unambiguous match to a single V gene segment were excluded. In an earlier analysis of 587 of the donors, V segments were called functional above 56.7% productive rearrangements and were called segregating when the between-donor standard deviation exceeded 5%. A statistical classification framework was developed to diagnose cytomegalovirus status using the catalog of TCR beta chain sequences. In a later analysis, V and J genes were assigned by comparing TCR nucleotide sequences against IMGT/GENE-DB human TR gene sequences. Using the TCRdist pipeline, a later analysis assigned CDR3 sequences along with most-parsimonious VDJ recombination scenarios. In a later analysis, each TCR beta chain was defined by its CDR3 amino acid sequence together with its V-gene family, and reads without a unique V-gene family were excluded. A later analysis removed over 500 highly shared, low-generation-probability nucleotide sequences to deal with suspected cross-contamination and a sequencing artifact. A later analysis calculated a clonal expansion index for each public chain from normalized within-repertoire ranks of inferred template counts. In a later analysis, generation probabilities were computed using a VDJ recombination model fitted to out-of-frame rearrangements, and the results were checked against IGoR. In a later analysis, hypergeometric tests were used to score TCR-TCR, TCR-HLA and TCR-CMV co-occurrence, with a repertoire-size bias correction applied to TCR pairs. False discovery rates were estimated in a later analysis by permuting HLA or CMV assignments 20 times. A later analysis grouped co-occurring TCRs with DBSCAN, adding TCRdist sequence similarity when clustering within HLA-allele-positive subsets. Repertoires with fewer than 30,000 or more than 120,000 public chains, plus five repertoires with anomalous nucleotide sharing, were excluded from co-occurrence clustering. Not all clones reach the TCRdb copy of this immuneACCESS table, which keeps in-frame sequences only. Checked studies attribute under half of the gap to unresolved V genes and leave the rest unexplained. That table furnishes V, J and clone size, whereas the DNA furnished D and trimming. Present in this sample are about 190,000 clones, about 90% of which were seen just once. The ten largest clones represent approximately 1.1% of the sample.

This sequence was found in a boy aged 2 to 10 in good health and CMV-seronegative. Sequenced sample: PBMCs. The rearrangement combines TRBV5-6 with TRBJ2-3; TRBD2 agrees with 12 junctional bases. The nucleotides read TGTGCCAGCAGCTCCTTAGGACTAGCGGGGCCAGGGGATACGCAGTATTTT. This translates into CASSSLGLAGPGDTQYF.